Given below is one T cell receptor (beta chain) in context. Its antigen is unknown. This sample was included in a study of cytomegalovirus exposure and HLA in healthy donors. For the study at large: Prior work identified 95 million to 120 million unique TCR beta sequences in 150 million to 200 million T cells. Findings of the study overall: In a later analysis, common viral pathogens appeared linked to several of the most significant clusters. Usually a TCR sequence was rare, but some public TCRs were found in many donors.

Per the germline V gene, CDR1 is SGHNT and CDR2 is YENEEA. The ends were cut back, 4 bases at V and 4 bases at J, with 7 bases in the middle. The CDR3 has 12 residues. PCR employed 60 Vbeta and 13 Jbeta primers. Some clones are missing from TCRdb's copy, which holds only in-frame ones; the method was immunoSEQ multiplex PCR. The sample has 200,000 to 300,000 clones; 82% are singletons. Sequenced material: PBMCs. This chain links TRBV11-3 with TRBJ2-5; D unclear. This TCR came from a woman aged 35 to 49 in good health and CMV-seropositive. CDR3 nucleotide sequence: TGTGCCAGCAGCTATGTTAGAGAGACCCAGTACTTC. It translates to CASSYVRETQYF.